These 21 T cell receptor beta chains were sequenced from one sample in a study of human T cells and chemical hapten exposure. TCRdb called the RACE reads again in MiXCR, with one record for every CDR3 protein. The data contain some 99,000 distinct CDR3 sequences, more than 7% of them singletons. As for time point: patch test 2, 6 weeks after DPC sensitization. Regarding treatment: therapeutic diphenylcyclopropenone sensitization with weekly scalp DPC. The specimen comprised whole blood, sampled in connection with sensitization to the hapten diphenylcyclopropenone (DPC). The receptor source for this set is a woman aged 40 to 50 with alopecia areata. Some clones in this sample may be carry-over from other donors' samples.

This rearrangement joins TRBV19 to TRBJ2-1; 11 nucleotides agree with TRBD2. CDR1 LNHDA and CDR2 SQIVND come from the germline V gene (reference sequence). The CDR3 runs to 14 residues. V was pared by 9 bases and J by 9 bases, with 10 bases of the junction left unmatched. In DNA form, the CDR3 reads TGTGCCAGCCAGCTAGCGGGGGGCCCCGGTGAGCAGTTCTTC. This gives the protein CASQLAGGPGEQFF. Variable domain in full (rest from reference TRBV19 and TRBJ2-1): DGGITQSPKYLFRKEGQNVTLSCEQNLNHDAMYWYRQDPGQGLRLIYYSQIVNDFQKGDIAEGYSVSREKKESFPLTVTSAQKNPTAFYLCASQLAGGPGEQFFGPGTRLTVL.

The chain couples TRBV7-8 to TRBJ1-3, with 9 bases aligning to TRBD1. CDR3 length: 14 residues. The V segment lost 4 bases and the J segment 7 bases; nucleotides outside the gene matches: 5. Germline V gene data show CDR1 as SGHVS and CDR2 as FQNEAQ. DNA for the CDR3: TGTGCCAGCAGCTCCACAGGGGGCTCGAACACCATATATTTT. Translation: CASSSTGGSNTIYF.

At least ten counts were recorded for this clonotype. V and J are TRBV11-2 and TRBJ2-7; 8 bases match TRBD1. The length of the CDR3 is 14 residues. The germline gives CDR1 SGHAT, CDR2 FQNNGV. Trimming cost V 5 bases and J 4 bases; bases outside gene matches: 7. CDR3 nucleotide sequence: TGTGCCAGCAGCATCGGACAGGGAGCATACGAGCAGTACTTC. It encodes CASSIGQGAYEQYF.

This clonotype was counted ten times or more. The V gene is TRBV3-1, the J gene TRBJ2-7, with 8 bases identical to TRBD1. With V trimmed by 5 bases and J by 3 bases, 9 bases remained unmatched. The CDR3 consists of 15 residues. Germline V gene data show CDR1 as LGHDT and CDR2 as YNNKEL (reference sequence). In DNA, the CDR3 is TGTGCCAGCAGCTCGGGGCCTGGGACAGGCTACGAGCAGTACTTC. This gives the protein CASSSGPGTGYEQYF.

In this sample, this clonotype turned up a few times. CDR3 DNA sequence: TGCAGCGTTGAACAGGGCCCTGGCTACACCTTC. This codes for CSVEQGPGYTF. The chain employs TRBV29-1 and TRBJ1-2; D is perhaps TRBD1 (5 bases). Germline CDR1 reads SQVTM; CDR2 reads ANQGSEA. The CDR3 runs 11 residues. The V and J ends lost 2 bases and 7 bases respectively, with 8 bases between them.

The table lists this clonotype with many counts. V and J are TRBV7-8 and TRBJ2-3; perhaps TRBD2 as D (6 bases). Germline values: CDR1 SGHVS, CDR2 FQNEAQ. The CDR3 has 13 residues. V shed 3 bases and J shed 6 bases, with 10 bases lying between them. In nucleotides, the CDR3 is TGTGCCAGCAGCTTGCGGGGTCCCGATACGCAGTATTTT. Protein sequence: CASSLRGPDTQYF.

This clonotype occurred many times. The genes are TRBV4-1 and TRBJ1-2; the match to TRBD1 covers 8 bases. The CDR3 loop spans 16 amino acids. Germline V lookup: CDR1 MGHRA, CDR2 YSYEKL. V shed 2 bases, J shed 2 bases, and the junction held 7 bases outside the gene matches. CDR3: CASSQSAGTGNYGYTF. CDR3 nucleotide sequence: TGCGCCAGCAGCCAATCCGCCGGGACAGGAAACTATGGCTACACCTTC.

This clonotype occurred many times. This chain uses TRBV30 with TRBJ2-5; TRBD1 matches 8 bases. The J segment lost 4 bases and the V segment lost 2 bases, leaving 6 bases of the junction unmatched. This CDR3 has 14 residues. Germline V CDR1 and CDR2: GTSNPN, SVGIG (reference sequence). In DNA form, the CDR3 reads TGTGCCTGGAGTACAAACAGGGGGATAGAGACCCAGTACTTC. Translating it yields CAWSTNRGIETQYF.

The chain is built from TRBV3-1 and TRBJ2-3, with 9 bases that match TRBD2. CDR1 is LGHDT and CDR2 is YNNKEL in the germline V gene (reference sequence). With 3 bases clipped from V and 2 bases from J, the junction kept 6 bases outside the gene matches. CDR3 length: 16 residues. The CDR3 reads CASSQNSGGPTDTQYF. The CDR3 coding sequence is TGTGCCAGCAGCCAGAACAGCGGGGGGCCCACAGATACGCAGTATTTT.

The V gene is TRBV4-1, the J gene TRBJ2-5; 9 bases align to TRBD2. The CDR3 extends over 17 amino acids. J was trimmed by 5 bases and V by 1 base; bases with no gene match: 11. Per the germline V gene, CDR1 is MGHRA and CDR2 is YSYEKL. The DNA for the CDR3 is TGCGCCAGCAGCCAAGCTGGGAGGCGGGGGGGCTTGGAGACCCAGTACTTC. Translated: CASSQAGRRGGLETQYF.

In its sample, this clonotype was seen many times. The chain combines TRBV4-1 with TRBJ1-3; perhaps TRBD1 as D (6 bases). This CDR3 region has 15 residues. The V gene lost 4 bases and the J gene lost 3 bases, with 13 bases spanning the gap. Germline assignment: CDR1 MGHRA and CDR2 YSYEKL. CDR3 DNA: TGCGCCAGCAGCCCGCCGGGGGCTGGTGGAAACACCATATATTTT. Encoded protein: CASSPPGAGGNTIYF.

This clonotype was picked up many times. This chain uses TRBV2 with TRBJ2-5; a weak D match, TRBD2 (5 bases). V was clipped by 1 base and J by 2 bases, with 11 bases between them. The CDR3 totals 15 residues. Germline CDR1 reads SNHLY; CDR2 reads FYNNEI. The CDR3 loop is CASSEDGVGQETQYF. The CDR3 nucleotides read TGTGCCAGCAGTGAAGACGGGGTAGGACAAGAGACCCAGTACTTC. Supplemented by reference TRBV2 and TRBJ2-5, the full variable domain reads EPEVTQTPSHQVTQMGQEVILRCVPISNHLYFYWYRQILGQKVEFLVSFYNNEISEKSEIFDDQFSVERPDGSNFTLKIRSTKLEDSAMYFCASSEDGVGQETQYFGPGTRLLVL.

This clonotype showed up just a few times. V usage is TRBV6-5 and J usage is TRBJ1-3, with D possibly matching TRBD1 (5 bases). Germline-derived CDR1 and CDR2 are MNHEY and SVGAGI. CDR3 length equals 13 residues. V was pared by 10 bases and J by 3 bases, with 13 bases between. The CDR3 reads CATSRASGNTIYF. The CDR3 DNA reads as TGTGCCACCAGCAGGGCAAGTGGAAACACCATATATTTT.

The chain uses TRBV12-3 or TRBV12-4 and TRBJ2-5, with TRBD2 as a possible D gene (5 bases). The V gene lost 2 bases and the J gene lost 4 bases, with 26 bases spanning the gap. The CDR3 loop spans 19 amino acids. The chain's CDR3 is CASSLLRWETTRLRETQYF. Here the CDR3 DNA reads TGTGCCAGCAGTTTACTTCGCTGGGAGACTACACGACTACGAGAGACCCAGTACTTC.

This clonotype was detected a few times. The chain uses TRBV7-8 and TRBJ2-2; 11 bases are shared with TRBD2. V shed 5 bases and J 11 bases; nucleotides not matched to a gene: 16. The CDR3 is made up of 17 amino acids. Germline V gene data show CDR1 as SGHVS and CDR2 as FQNEAQ. The CDR3 reads CASSPFWVAGGSGELFF. The CDR3 nucleotides are TGTGCCAGCAGCCCGTTCTGGGTAGCGGGGGGGAGCGGAGAGCTGTTTTTT.

The sample holds many counts of this clonotype. The rearrangement links TRBV12-3 or TRBV12-4 to TRBJ1-2; weak D call: TRBD1 (6 bases). V was cut by 3 bases and J by 2 bases, with 10 bases left in between. The CDR3 is 14 amino acids. CDR3 protein: CASSFGTKNYGYTF. The CDR3 coding sequence is TGTGCCAGCAGTTTCGGGACAAAGAACTATGGCTACACCTTC.

The chain uses TRBV11-2 and TRBJ2-1, with a tentative D call TRBD2 (5 bases). CDR3 length: 15 amino acids. The germline V and J ends were trimmed by 1 base and 9 bases, with 16 bases remaining between them. Germline lookup yields CDR1 SGHAT and CDR2 FQNNGV. CDR3 nucleotide sequence: TGTGCCAGCAGCTTAGCCTTTGCGGCCCGGGGTGAGCAGTTCTTC. Protein product: CASSLAFAARGEQFF.

In this sample, this clonotype turned up many times. The V gene is TRBV7-8, the J gene TRBJ2-7, with 12 bases matching TRBD2. The CDR3 is 15 residues long. Germline V CDR1 and CDR2: SGHVS, FQNEAQ. Trimming took 5 bases from V and 3 from J; bases not matched to a gene: 5. CDR3 nucleotides: TGTGCCAGCAGCGTCGGACTAGCGGGATTCTACGAGCAGTACTTC. This gives the protein CASSVGLAGFYEQYF.

The chain combines TRBV12-2 with TRBJ2-1; the table's TRBD1 call for D was not verified on the DNA. TRBV12-2 is labeled a pseudogene. CDR3 length: 16 amino acids. CDR3 sequence (DNA): TGTGCAAGTCGTCGAAGGCTGCGGGACAAGGACAATGAGCAGTTCTTC. Its protein is CASRRRLRDKDNEQFF.

There are a few counts of this clonotype. The chain has TRBV7-9 and TRBJ1-1; tentatively, D is TRBD1 (6 bases). The V gene lost 5 bases and the J gene lost 10 bases, with 14 bases spanning the gap. The CDR3 length is 12 residues. Germline assignment: CDR1 SEHNR and CDR2 FQNEAQ (reference sequence). CDR3 amino acids: CASSPGTRGAFF. CDR3 nucleotides: TGTGCCAGCAGCCCAGGGACACGAGGAGCTTTCTTT.

This clonotype was counted at least ten times. The chain links TRBV18 to TRBJ1-5; 7 bases are a match to TRBD1. The CDR3 is 14 amino acids. Germline V lookup: CDR1 KGHSH, CDR2 LQKENI. Trimming cost V 4 bases and J 4 bases; bases outside gene matches: 4. Here the CDR3 DNA reads TGTGCCAGCTCACAAGAACAGGGGAATCAGCCCCAGCATTTT. The encoded protein is CASSQEQGNQPQHF.